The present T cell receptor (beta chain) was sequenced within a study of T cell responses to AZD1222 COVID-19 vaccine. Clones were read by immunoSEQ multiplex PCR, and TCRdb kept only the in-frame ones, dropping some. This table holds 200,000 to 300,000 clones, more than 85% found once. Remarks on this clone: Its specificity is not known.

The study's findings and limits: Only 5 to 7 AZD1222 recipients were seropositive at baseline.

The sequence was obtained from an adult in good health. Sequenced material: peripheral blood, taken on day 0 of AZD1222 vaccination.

CDR3 in amino acids: CASSQGARDSPLHF. Written as DNA, the CDR3 is TGTGCCAGCAGTCAGGGGGCGCGGGATTCACCCCTCCACTTT. The chain joins TRBV3-1 (or the pseudogene TRBV3-2) to TRBJ1-6, with TRBD1 matching 8 bases. The germline V gene has CDR1 LGHDT and CDR2 YNNKEL (reference sequence). V trimming: 6 bases; J trimming: 8 bases; junction bases outside the gene matches: 6. The CDR3 spans 14 residues.